The sequence of this T cell receptor (beta chain) was determined in a study of CXCR3-negative and CXCR3-positive naive CD8 T cells. Germline V CDR1 and CDR2: LGHDT, YNNKEL (reference sequence). The length of the CDR3 is 13 residues. UMI-labeled 5' RACE yielded the TRB cDNA libraries. TCRdb reprocessed the 5' RACE reads and reports one entry per CDR3 protein, with no DNA. The sample shows approximately 83,000 distinct CDR3 sequences, and around 1.5% sits with its ten largest clones. The sorting of each CD8+ T cell subset was done in triplicate, at roughly 310,000 cells each. Naive CD8+ T cells showed a CD45RO-CCR7+CD27+CD95- phenotype.

The TCR was taken from a human donor in good health. Some clones in this sample may be carry-over from other donors' samples. The sample was naive CXCR3- CD8+ T cells from blood. Subset specified: CD45RO-CCR7+CD27+CD95- naive CD8+ T cells lacking CXCR3 (TNR3-). V usage is TRBV3-1 and J usage is TRBJ2-7; TCRdb's assignment of TRBD1 cannot be checked, as there is no DNA. CDR3 region: CASSQTPSYEQYF.